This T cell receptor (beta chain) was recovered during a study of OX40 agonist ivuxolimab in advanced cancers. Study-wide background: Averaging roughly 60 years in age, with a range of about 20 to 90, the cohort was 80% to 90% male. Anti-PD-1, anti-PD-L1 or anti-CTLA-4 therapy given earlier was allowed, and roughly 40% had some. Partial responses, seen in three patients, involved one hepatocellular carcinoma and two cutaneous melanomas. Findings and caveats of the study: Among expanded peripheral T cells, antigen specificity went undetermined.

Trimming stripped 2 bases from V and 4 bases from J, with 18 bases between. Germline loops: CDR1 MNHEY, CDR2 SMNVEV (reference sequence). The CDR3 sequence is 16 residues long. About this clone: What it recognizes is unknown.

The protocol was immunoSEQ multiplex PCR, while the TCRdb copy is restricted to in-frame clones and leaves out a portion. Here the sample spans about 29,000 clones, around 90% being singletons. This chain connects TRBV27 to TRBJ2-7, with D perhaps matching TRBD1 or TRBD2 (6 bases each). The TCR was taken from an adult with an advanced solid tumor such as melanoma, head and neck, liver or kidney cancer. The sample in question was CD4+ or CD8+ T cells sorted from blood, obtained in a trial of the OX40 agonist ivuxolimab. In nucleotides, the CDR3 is TGTGCCAGCAGTTTAGTTAGCATGGGGGGCCTTTACGAGCAGTACTTC. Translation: CASSLVSMGGLYEQYF.